These 12 T cell receptor beta chains originate from one sample sequenced in a study of blood T cells in healthy people across ages. A second PCR, run for roughly 6 to 11 cycles, used a sample-barcoded 5' primer plus a J-beta primer mix. TCRdb recomputed calls from the 5' RACE reads with MiXCR, one row per CDR3 protein. The table has 650,000 to 700,000 distinct CDR3 sequences, 32% seen once; the top ten hold 15% to 17%. Specimen: blood. Receptors were obtained from a woman aged 80 or over in good health.

This clonotype was counted ten times or more. This rearrangement joins TRBV20-1 to TRBJ2-1; 9 bases map to TRBD2. Germline V gene data show CDR1 as DFQATT and CDR2 as SNEGSKA (reference sequence). The CDR3 is 14 residues long. V lost 3 bases and J lost 7; bases outside the gene matches: 7. The CDR3 sequence is CSARGAGGENEQFF. The CDR3 DNA sequence: TGCAGTGCTAGGGGAGCGGGGGGCGAGAATGAGCAGTTCTTC.

This chain uses TRBV5-4 with TRBJ2-7, with D tentatively TRBD2 (5 bases). Germline-derived CDR1 and CDR2 are SGHNT and YYREEE (reference sequence). V was pared by 4 bases and J by 2 bases, with 10 bases between. The CDR3 loop spans 13 amino acids. The CDR3 loop reads CASSRTWAYEQYF. In DNA, the CDR3 is TGTGCCAGCAGCCGGACTTGGGCCTACGAGCAGTACTTC.

This clonotype was seen many times. This chain links TRBV29-1 with TRBJ2-5, with D unclear. Trimming removed 3 bases from V and 7 bases from J, with 0 bases in between. The length of the CDR3 is 8 residues. CDR1 SQVTM and CDR2 ANQGSEA come from the germline V gene. The CDR3 nucleotides are TGCAGCGTTGAGACCCAGTACTTC. Translation: CSVETQYF.

This clonotype was seen ten or more times. V and J are TRBV5-1 and TRBJ2-3; 10 nucleotides line up with TRBD2. The CDR3 extends over 17 amino acids. With V trimmed by 2 bases and J by 0 bases, 6 bases remained unmatched. The germline CDR1 and CDR2 sequences are SGHRS and YFSETQ. CDR3 sequence reads: CASSLRLAGLSTDTQYF. As DNA, the CDR3 is TGCGCCAGCAGCTTACGACTAGCGGGCCTAAGCACAGATACGCAGTATTTT.

This clonotype was observed many times. The DNA of the CDR3 is TGTGCCACCAGCAGACTAGCGGGAGGGCCAGATACGCAGTATTTT. Encoded protein: CATSRLAGGPDTQYF. The chain joins TRBV24-1 to TRBJ2-3; 14 positions match TRBD2. Germline V gene data show CDR1 as KGHDR and CDR2 as SFDVKD. The CDR3 contains 15 residues. V was clipped by 7 bases and J by 4 bases; unmatched bases: 3.

This clonotype showed up many times. CDR3 in amino acids: CASSLTSGFYEQYF. The CDR3 region has the DNA TGTGCCAGCAGCTTAACATCCGGGTTCTACGAGCAGTACTTC. This rearrangement joins TRBV7-8 to TRBJ2-7; D call uncertain. Trimming cost V 2 bases and J 3 bases, with 11 bases left between them. The germline CDR1 and CDR2 sequences are SGHVS and FQNEAQ. The CDR3 length is 14 residues.

This clonotype was counted a few times. The junction departs from germline at one end; a sequencing error may be responsible. V gene TRBV9 combines with J gene TRBJ1-4; unclear D gene. Germline lookup yields CDR1 SGDLS and CDR2 YYNGEE. The CDR3 runs 14 residues. CDR3 in DNA: TGTGCCAGCAGCGTAGTTCCGGAAAATGGAAAACTGTTTTTT. This gives the protein CASSVVPENGKLFF.

This clonotype occurred many times. The V gene is TRBV7-3, the J gene TRBJ2-4, with 7 bases lining up with TRBD2. This CDR3 has 15 residues. The J segment lost 7 bases and the V segment lost 2 bases, leaving 8 bases of the junction unmatched. Germline CDR1 and CDR2: SGHTA and FQGTGA. CDR3 DNA sequence: TGTGCCAGCAGCTTATTAGGTGGGGAGGGGAACATTCAGTACTTC. Translation: CASSLLGGEGNIQYF.

This clonotype has more than one count but fewer than ten. The junction and the germline gene differ at one end; a read error may be behind it. CDR3 DNA sequence: TGCACCAGCAGCTTGGTTCGTGGGGGGACCCAGTACTTC. Its protein is CTSSLVRGGTQYF. The chain joins TRBV5-1 to TRBJ2-5; tentatively, D is TRBD1 or TRBD2 (5 bases each). Germline V gives CDR1 SGHRS, CDR2 YFSETQ. CDR3 size: 13 residues.

About this clonotype itself: A much larger clone differs from this one at a single base, so this may be a read error. This chain joins TRBV6-5 and TRBJ2-7; tentatively, D is TRBD1 (6 bases). CDR1 is MNHEY and CDR2 is SVGAGI in the germline V gene. This CDR3 contains 14 residues. V lost 6 bases to trimming and J lost 3 bases, with 15 bases between them. This chain's CDR3 is CASRPDRAYYEQYF. The CDR3 DNA is TGTGCCAGCAGGCCGGACAGAGCTTACTACGAGCAGTACTTC.

The chain joins TRBV27 to TRBJ1-1; the match to TRBD1 covers 7 bases. From germline, CDR1 is MNHEY and CDR2 SMNVEV (reference sequence). The CDR3 contains 15 residues. The V and J ends lost 8 bases and 1 base, in that order; junction bases with no gene match: 10. The CDR3 coding sequence is TGTGCCAGCGGGGCAGGGGGGAGGGCGAACACTGAAGCTTTCTTT. This sequence encodes CASGAGGRANTEAFF.

In this sample, this clonotype turned up many times. The chain is built from TRBV6-1 and TRBJ2-6, with a possible D match to TRBD2 (7 bases). The CDR3 totals 18 residues. V was trimmed by 7 bases and J by 0 bases, leaving 19 bases between them. Germline V CDR1 and CDR2: MNHNS, SASEGT. Here the CDR3 reads CASTRGARDLSGANVLTF. The CDR3 region has the DNA TGTGCCAGCACTCGGGGGGCCAGGGACCTCTCTGGGGCCAACGTCCTGACTTTC.